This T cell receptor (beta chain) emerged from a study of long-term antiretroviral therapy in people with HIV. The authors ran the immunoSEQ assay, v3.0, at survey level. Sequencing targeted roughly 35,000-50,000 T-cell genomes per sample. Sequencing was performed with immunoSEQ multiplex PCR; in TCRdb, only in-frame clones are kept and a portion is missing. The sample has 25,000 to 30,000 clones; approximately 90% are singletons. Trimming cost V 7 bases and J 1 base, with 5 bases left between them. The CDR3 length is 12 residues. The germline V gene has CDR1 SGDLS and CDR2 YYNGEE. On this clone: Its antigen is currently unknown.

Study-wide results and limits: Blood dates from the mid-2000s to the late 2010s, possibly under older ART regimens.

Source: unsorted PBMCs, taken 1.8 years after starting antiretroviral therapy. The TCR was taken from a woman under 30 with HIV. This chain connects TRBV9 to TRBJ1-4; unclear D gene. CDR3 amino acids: CASFRTNEKLFF. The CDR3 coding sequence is TGTGCCAGCTTTAGAACTAATGAAAAACTGTTTTTT.